This T cell receptor (beta chain) was found in a study of T cell repertoires in cytomegalovirus infection. Across the study: Used in the study were CMV epitopes, some recently identified and HLA-C-restricted, others well-studied and HLA-B-restricted. Both a matching HLA type and CMV infection were indicated by public TCR beta signatures. Findings of the study overall: Cumulative frequency of public TCR beta families picked out carriers of CMV plus the relevant HLA. CMV-specific TCR beta clonotypes restricted by HLA-C dominated the ex vivo response.

This clonotype was picked up many times. Its antigen is not known. Per germline, CDR1 SGHVS and CDR2 FQNEAQ. This CDR3 is 13 amino acids long. Trimming removed 5 bases from V and 6 bases from J; junction bases left unmatched: 7. MiXCR, applied by TCRdb to the reads, yields one record per CDR3 protein. Found here are hundreds of thousands of distinct CDR3 sequences, 25% to 35% of them singletons; the top ten hold around a sixth. The clonotype originates from a human donor in good health (CMV status not recorded). Some clones in this sample may be carry-over from other donors' samples. The V call is TRBV7-8, the J call TRBJ2-7, with 7 bases matching TRBD1. Sequenced material: cultured PBMCs, taken from culture after CMV antigen stimulation. The CDR3 reads CASSADRAGEQYV. In nucleotides, the CDR3 is TGTGCCAGCAGCGCCGACAGGGCTGGCGAGCAGTACGTC.